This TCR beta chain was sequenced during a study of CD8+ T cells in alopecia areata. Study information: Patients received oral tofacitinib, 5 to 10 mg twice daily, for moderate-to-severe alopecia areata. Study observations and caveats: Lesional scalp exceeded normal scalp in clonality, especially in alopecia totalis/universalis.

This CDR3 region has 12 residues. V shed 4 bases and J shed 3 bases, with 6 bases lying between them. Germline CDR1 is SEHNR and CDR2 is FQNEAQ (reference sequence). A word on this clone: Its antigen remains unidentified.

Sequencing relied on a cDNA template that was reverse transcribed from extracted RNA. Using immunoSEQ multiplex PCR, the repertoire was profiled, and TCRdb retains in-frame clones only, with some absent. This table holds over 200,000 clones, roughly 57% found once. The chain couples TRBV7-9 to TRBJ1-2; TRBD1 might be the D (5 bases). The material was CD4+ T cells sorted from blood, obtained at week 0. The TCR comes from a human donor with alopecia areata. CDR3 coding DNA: TGTGCCAGCAGCTCGGGGGACTATGGCTACACCTTC. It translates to CASSSGDYGYTF.